This is a list of T cell receptor beta chains from one sample in a study of blood T cell repertoires in COVID-19. Repertoires were generated with immunoSEQ multiplex PCR, while TCRdb's copy carries only in-frame clones and drops some. The sample lists around 100,000 clones; 75% to 90% were seen once. Sequences were obtained from peripheral blood. These receptors were collected from a woman in her 70s with active or convalescent COVID-19. Each CDR3 is given with its conserved first and last residue. D genes are given only for firm matches. Not all rows give a size; the values are once, few, many and, for expanded clones, a class.

v_gene: TRBV14; d_gene: TRBD2; abundance: -; j_gene: TRBJ2-1; CDR3nt: TGTGCCAGCCAGGGACTAGGGGCTGACAATGAGCAGTTCTTC; CDR3aa: CASQGLGADNEQFF
v_gene: TRBV3-1/TRBV3-2; d_gene: TRBD1; abundance: -; j_gene: TRBJ2-5; CDR3nt: TGTGCCAGCAGCCAAGAACCGACAGGGGGTTGGGAAGAGACCCAGTACTTC; CDR3aa: CASSQEPTGGWEETQYF
v_gene: TRBV29-1; d_gene: -; abundance: -; j_gene: TRBJ2-2; CDR3nt: TGCAGCGTCACGAACACCGGGGAGCTGTTTTTT; CDR3aa: CSVTNTGELFF
v_gene: TRBV5-1; d_gene: -; abundance: -; j_gene: TRBJ2-5; CDR3nt: TGCGCCAGCAGCAGAGGAAACGGGGGGCTCCAAGAGACCCAGTACTTC; CDR3aa: CASSRGNGGLQETQYF
v_gene: TRBV19; d_gene: TRBD1; abundance: -; j_gene: TRBJ1-1; CDR3nt: TGTGCCAGCCATCCCAATGGGGCAGGGGGATCTGAAGCTTTCTTT; CDR3aa: CASHPNGAGGSEAFF
v_gene: TRBV24-1; d_gene: -; abundance: -; j_gene: TRBJ2-3; CDR3nt: TGTGCCACCAGTGACCCTAGCAAAGGGACAGATACGCAGTATTTT; CDR3aa: CATSDPSKGTDTQYF
v_gene: TRBV29-1; d_gene: -; abundance: -; j_gene: TRBJ1-1; CDR3nt: TGCAGCGTTACGGGGGGCGGTGAAGCTTTCTTT; CDR3aa: CSVTGGGEAFF
v_gene: TRBV27; d_gene: TRBD1; abundance: few; j_gene: TRBJ1-4; CDR3nt: TGTGCCAGCAGTCCGCGGACAGGGCCATTTCCCCTGTTTTTT; CDR3aa: CASSPRTGPFPLFF
v_gene: TRBV18; d_gene: TRBD2; abundance: -; j_gene: TRBJ2-3; CDR3nt: TGTGCCAGCTCACCCGGACTAGCGGGAGAGGATACGCAGTATTTT; CDR3aa: CASSPGLAGEDTQYF
v_gene: TRBV6-1; d_gene: -; abundance: -; j_gene: TRBJ1-6; CDR3nt: TGTGCCAGCAGTGAAGCTGGGCTCTATAATTCACCCCTCCACTTT; CDR3aa: CASSEAGLYNSPLHF
v_gene: TRBV7-2; d_gene: TRBD2; abundance: few; j_gene: TRBJ2-5; CDR3nt: TGTGCCAGCAGCCTCCGGACTAGCGGGGAGACCCAGTACTTC; CDR3aa: CASSLRTSGETQYF
v_gene: TRBV28; d_gene: -; abundance: -; j_gene: TRBJ1-6; CDR3nt: TGTGCCAGCAGTTTATCATCTTTACGGGGTTCACCCCTCCACTTT; CDR3aa: CASSLSSLRGSPLHF
v_gene: TRBV7-9; d_gene: TRBD1; abundance: -; j_gene: TRBJ1-2; CDR3nt: TGTGCCAGCAGCTTACGACAGGGGAATGGCTACACCTTC; CDR3aa: CASSLRQGNGYTF
v_gene: TRBV7-2; d_gene: TRBD2; abundance: -; j_gene: TRBJ2-1; CDR3nt: TGTGCCAGCAGCGTTAGCGGGGGGGACTACAATGAGCAGTTCTTC; CDR3aa: CASSVSGGDYNEQFF
v_gene: TRBV9; d_gene: TRBD2; abundance: -; j_gene: TRBJ2-7; CDR3nt: TGTGCCAGCAGCGTTTCTAGCGGGGGTTCCTACGAGCAGTACTTC; CDR3aa: CASSVSSGGSYEQYF
v_gene: TRBV11-2; d_gene: -; abundance: -; j_gene: TRBJ1-2; CDR3nt: TGTGCCAGCAGCTTAGATAGTCGGTGGGCCCCCTATGGCTACACCTTC; CDR3aa: CASSLDSRWAPYGYTF
v_gene: TRBV10-3; d_gene: TRBD2; abundance: -; j_gene: TRBJ2-5; CDR3nt: TGTGCCATCAGGGGACTAGCGGGGGAGCAAGAGACCCAGTACTTC; CDR3aa: CAIRGLAGEQETQYF
v_gene: TRBV11-3; d_gene: TRBD2; abundance: once; j_gene: TRBJ2-5; CDR3nt: TGTGCCAGCAGCTTAAGGGCTAGCGGGAGTACAGAGACCCAGTACTTC; CDR3aa: CASSLRASGSTETQYF
v_gene: TRBV28; d_gene: TRBD1; abundance: -; j_gene: TRBJ1-3; CDR3nt: TGTGCCAGCGGGGGACAGGGAGCTTCGTTTGGCACCATATATTTT; CDR3aa: CASGGQGASFGTIYF
v_gene: TRBV7-8; d_gene: TRBD1; abundance: -; j_gene: TRBJ1-2; CDR3nt: TGTGCCAGCAGCTTACCCGGGACAGGGGGCCATGGCTACACCTTC; CDR3aa: CASSLPGTGGHGYTF
v_gene: TRBV3-1/TRBV3-2; d_gene: TRBD1; abundance: -; j_gene: TRBJ1-6; CDR3nt: TGTGCCAGCAGCCAAGTGCAGGGGGGCTCACCCCTCCACTTT; CDR3aa: CASSQVQGGSPLHF
v_gene: TRBV27; d_gene: -; abundance: -; j_gene: TRBJ1-1; CDR3nt: TGTGCCAGCAGTTTCGGACAGAACATGAACACTGAAGCTTTCTTT; CDR3aa: CASSFGQNMNTEAFF
v_gene: TRBV29-1; d_gene: -; abundance: -; j_gene: TRBJ1-3; CDR3nt: TGCAGCGTTGGTGTTGGTCTGGCGGGGGGAAACACCATATATTTT; CDR3aa: CSVGVGLAGGNTIYF
v_gene: TRBV28; d_gene: -; abundance: -; j_gene: TRBJ1-1; CDR3nt: TGTGCCAGCAGTTTGCGGTCGAAGGCGAACACTGAAGCTTTCTTT; CDR3aa: CASSLRSKANTEAFF
v_gene: TRBV7-2; d_gene: TRBD2; abundance: once; j_gene: TRBJ2-7; CDR3nt: TGTGCCAGTAGCATGACTAGCGGTATCTACGAGCAGTACTTC; CDR3aa: CASSMTSGIYEQYF